This T cell receptor (beta chain) was recorded in a study of tumor and adjacent non-tumor tissue in lung cancer. Notes on the study in general: In normal lung, the top 100 clones were significantly more dominant than in tumor.

This sample's RNA came from whole unsorted tissue. Distant lung tissue was collected more than 3 cm away from the tumor edge. Between August and November 2014, newly diagnosed, chemotherapy-naive lung cancer patients underwent thoracic surgery in China. In regard to this clonotype: The antigen remains unidentified. One junction end disagrees with the germline gene, perhaps due to a read error.

This CDR3 is 9 amino acids long. The germline CDR1 and CDR2 sequences are SQVTM and ANQGSEA. Three rounds of nested PCR, following a modified ARM-PCR protocol, produced the TCRbeta library. One entry per CDR3 protein results from TCRdb running MiXCR on the multiplex PCR reads. Of about 50,000 distinct CDR3 sequences detected, just under 75% appear once; the ten largest clones hold more than 20%. The chain uses TRBV29-1 and TRBJ2-1; D gene ambiguous. This TCR was recovered from a woman aged 55-75 years with non-small cell lung cancer. The sequenced material came from distant non-tumor lung tissue. The CDR3 loop reads CSVGNERLF. The CDR3, as DNA: TGCAGCGTTGGGAATGAACGGTTATTC.